The next 25 T cell receptor beta chains were all read from a single sample in a study of blood T cell repertoires in COVID-19. The protocol was immunoSEQ multiplex PCR, while the TCRdb copy is restricted to in-frame clones and leaves out a portion. The repertoire has roughly 150,000 clones, just under 90% of them found once; the top ten carry 11%. Sequencing input: peripheral blood. Receptor source: a woman of 80 years or more with acute or convalescent COVID-19.

The chain joins TRBV28 to TRBJ1-2, with 7 bases identical to TRBD1. V lost 7 bases, J lost 4 bases, and 3 bases stayed unmatched. The CDR3 contains 12 residues. Per the germline V gene, CDR1 is MDHEN and CDR2 is SYDVKM. The CDR3 spells CASNRGSYGYTF. CDR3 bases: TGTGCCAGCAACAGGGGCTCCTATGGCTACACCTTC.

The chain couples TRBV18 to TRBJ1-3, with D tentatively TRBD1 (5 bases). V shed 6 bases and J shed 0 bases, with 12 bases lying between them. Germline CDR1 KGHSH, CDR2 LQKENI. This CDR3 comprises 15 residues. CDR3 in DNA: TGTGCCAGCTCCGGGGGGACGACCTCTGGAAACACCATATATTTT. Translation gives CASSGGTTSGNTIYF.

This clone occurred once. This chain uses TRBV7-2 with TRBJ2-7; tentatively, D is TRBD1 (5 bases). Germline assignment: CDR1 SGHTA and CDR2 FQGNSA. The V gene lost 2 bases and the J gene lost 3 bases, with 11 bases spanning the gap. This CDR3 is 14 amino acids long. The CDR3 is CASSLRADSYEQYF. CDR3 nucleotide sequence: TGTGCCAGCAGCTTAAGGGCCGACAGCTACGAGCAGTACTTC.

This clone occurred once. The V and J genes are TRBV7-2 and TRBJ2-2; D is undetermined. V was shortened by 4 bases and J by 0 bases, with 3 bases between the two germline ends. This CDR3 region has 13 residues. Germline-derived CDR1 and CDR2 are SGHTA and FQGNSA. CDR3 sequence reads: CASSSTNTGELFF. The CDR3 DNA reads TGTGCCAGCAGCTCAACGAACACCGGGGAGCTGTTTTTT.

This sequence joins TRBV7-2 and TRBJ2-3; 8 bases line up with TRBD1. The ends lost 1 base at V and 2 bases at J; junction bases unmatched: 5. Looked up from germline, CDR1 is SGHTA and CDR2 is FQGNSA. The CDR3 consists of 16 residues. The CDR3 DNA follows: TGTGCCAGCAGCTTAGGGACAGGGCTATACACAGATACGCAGTATTTT. Residues: CASSLGTGLYTDTQYF. Filled out from reference TRBV7-2 and TRBJ2-3, the complete variable domain reads GAGVSQSPSNKVTEKGKDVELRCDPISGHTALYWYRQSLGQGLEFLIYFQGNSAPDKSGLPSDRFSAERTGGSVSTLTIQRTQQEDSAVYLCASSLGTGLYTDTQYFGPGTRLTVL.

The chain employs TRBV5-1 and TRBJ2-5; 8 nucleotides line up with TRBD2. J gave up 5 bases and V 1 base, and 7 bases lay outside the gene matches. Germline lookup yields CDR1 SGHRS and CDR2 YFSETQ. The length of the CDR3 is 15 residues. Here the CDR3 reads CASSLISSGLETQYF. CDR3 DNA: TGCGCCAGCAGCTTGATCTCTAGCGGGTTGGAGACCCAGTACTTC.

The rearrangement links TRBV7-9 to TRBJ1-4; TRBD1 agrees at 9 bases. V lost 3 bases and J lost 0; bases outside the gene matches: 5. Per the germline V gene, CDR1 is SEHNR and CDR2 is FQNEAQ (reference sequence). This CDR3 region has 17 residues. The CDR3 nucleotides read TGTGCCAGCAGCTTGCCCGGGACAGGGACAACTAATGAAAAACTGTTTTTT. Its protein product is CASSLPGTGTTNEKLFF.

This clone was picked up one time. The V and J genes are TRBV2 and TRBJ1-1, with no clear D. Germline V gene sequence: CDR1 SNHLY, CDR2 FYNNEI. The CDR3 spans 13 residues. V lost 6 bases to trimming and J lost 1 base, with 9 bases between them. CDR3 loop: CASSFQRNTEAFF. For the CDR3, the DNA is TGTGCCAGCAGCTTCCAGCGGAACACTGAAGCTTTCTTT. The full variable domain, its missing parts supplied by reference TRBV2 and TRBJ1-1, is EPEVTQTPSHQVTQMGQEVILRCVPISNHLYFYWYRQILGQKVEFLVSFYNNEISEKSEIFDDQFSVERPDGSNFTLKIRSTKLEDSAMYFCASSFQRNTEAFFGQGTRLTVV.

The chain has TRBV6-5 and TRBJ2-2; weak D call: TRBD1 (5 bases). The germline V gene has CDR1 MNHEY and CDR2 SVGAGI. Trimming removed 2 bases at V and 8 bases at J, with 12 bases between. The CDR3 is 14 residues long. Here the CDR3 reads CASSYGPRGGELFF. The CDR3 DNA sequence: TGTGCCAGCAGTTACGGTCCTAGGGGAGGGGAGCTGTTTTTT.

V is TRBV3-1 (or the pseudogene TRBV3-2) and J is TRBJ1-2, with 8 bases that match TRBD1. J lost 3 bases, V lost 3 bases, and 6 bases had no gene match. This CDR3 has 15 residues. Per the germline V gene, CDR1 is LGHDT and CDR2 is YNNKEL (reference sequence). CDR3 sequence (DNA): TGTGCCAGCAGCCAGTGGCAGGGGGCCCACTATGGCTACACCTTC. As protein: CASSQWQGAHYGYTF.

This chain's CDR3 is CASSEGTDRSEQYF. CDR3 in DNA: TGTGCCAGCAGTGAAGGGACAGACAGGAGCGAGCAGTACTTC. This rearrangement joins TRBV6-1 to TRBJ2-7, with D perhaps TRBD1 (6 bases). Trimming removed 1 base at V and 6 bases at J, with 13 bases between. Germline assignment: CDR1 MNHNS and CDR2 SASEGT. The CDR3 loop spans 14 amino acids.

The chain joins TRBV15 to TRBJ2-1; 15 bases are a match to TRBD2. Germline V gives CDR1 LNHNV, CDR2 YYDKDF (reference sequence). This CDR3 is built from 18 residues. Germline trimming cut 4 bases from V and 2 bases from J; bases unmatched to any gene: 6. The CDR3: CATSTRTSGGVPYNEQFF. Written as DNA, the CDR3 is TGTGCCACCAGCACACGGACTAGCGGGGGGGTGCCCTACAATGAGCAGTTCTTC.

This clone has only one observation. The chain employs TRBV7-9 and TRBJ1-4; D is unclear. The length of the CDR3 is 15 residues. Between the trimmed V and J ends, which lost 5 bases and 0 bases, there was a span of 10 bases. The germline gives CDR1 SEHNR, CDR2 FQNEAQ (reference sequence). DNA of the CDR3: TGTGCCAGCAGCATTTCAAGCCCAACTAATGAAAAACTGTTTTTT. Translated, it gives CASSISSPTNEKLFF.

The V and J genes are TRBV5-1 and TRBJ2-2, with a possible D match to TRBD1 (7 bases). V was shortened by 1 base and J by 4 bases, with 11 bases between the two germline ends. There are 15 residues in the CDR3. CDR1 is SGHRS and CDR2 is YFSETQ in the germline V gene. The DNA for the CDR3 is TGCGCCAGCAGCTTGTCTCAGGGGGGCACCGGGGAGCTGTTTTTT. It translates to CASSLSQGGTGELFF. Filled out from reference TRBV5-1 and TRBJ2-2, the complete variable domain reads KAGVTQTPRYLIKTRGQQVTLSCSPISGHRSVSWYQQTPGQGLQFLFEYFSETQRNKGNFPGRFSGRQFSNSRSEMNVSTLELGDSALYLCASSLSQGGTGELFFGEGSRLTVL.

The V call is TRBV4-1, the J call TRBJ1-3; D may be TRBD1 (5 bases). CDR1 and CDR2 (germline): MGHRA, YSYEKL. CDR3 length: 15 amino acids. V was shortened by 2 bases and J by 3 bases, with 11 bases between the two germline ends. CDR3 bases: TGCGCCAGCAGCCAATCCGGGACTTTTGGAAACACCATATATTTT. Translation gives CASSQSGTFGNTIYF.

This clone was picked up one time. This chain joins TRBV6-5 and TRBJ1-1, with a weak D call TRBD1 (5 bases). Trimming took off 4 bases at V and 4 bases at J, with 13 bases between the two ends. Germline CDR1 MNHEY, CDR2 SVGAGI. The CDR3 totals 14 residues. The CDR3 nucleotides are TGTGCCAGCAGTTTTGGGGGGTCTCTCACTGAAGCTTTCTTT. This sequence encodes CASSFGGSLTEAFF.

This chain joins TRBV7-2 and TRBJ1-2; TRBD1 matches 8 bases. The CDR3 runs to 15 residues. The germline gives CDR1 SGHTA, CDR2 FQGNSA. V shed 3 bases, J shed 6 bases, and the junction held 9 bases outside the gene matches. The CDR3 DNA is TGTGCCAGCAGCTTTGACAGGGGAAGAGGGGATGGCTACACCTTC. Protein sequence: CASSFDRGRGDGYTF.

The genes are TRBV5-6 and TRBJ2-3; a possible D gene is TRBD1 (6 bases). Germline CDR1 and CDR2: SGHDT and YYEEEE. V was cut by 6 bases and J by 2 bases, with 22 bases left in between. CDR3 size: 17 residues. CDR3 region: CASTGEGTNIPTDTQYF. As DNA, the CDR3 is TGTGCCAGCACCGGCGAGGGGACAAACATCCCCACAGATACGCAGTATTTT.

The CDR3 DNA sequence: TGTGCCAGCACCGGACAGGCGAACACCGGGGAGCTGTTTTTT. Encoded protein: CASTGQANTGELFF. This chain connects TRBV2 to TRBJ2-2; 7 positions match TRBD1. The germline V gene encodes CDR1 SNHLY and CDR2 FYNNEI. The junction had 2 bases not matched to a gene; V was cut back by 7 bases and J by 0 bases. This CDR3 contains 14 residues.

V is TRBV18 and J is TRBJ2-7; 7 bases match TRBD2. The length of the CDR3 is 16 residues. CDR1 KGHSH and CDR2 LQKENI come from the germline V gene. The junction had 11 bases not matched to a gene; V was cut back by 6 bases and J by 0 bases. CDR3 coding DNA: TGTGCCAGCTCTCCCTCTCTAGCGGAGAGCTCCTACGAGCAGTACTTC. It translates to CASSPSLAESSYEQYF.

This chain joins TRBV5-1 and TRBJ2-1; TRBD2 might be the D (5 bases). This CDR3 is built from 16 residues. V was trimmed by 1 base and J by 0 bases, leaving 11 bases between them. Looked up from germline, CDR1 is SGHRS and CDR2 is YFSETQ. For the CDR3, the DNA is TGCGCCAGCAGCTTGTGGGGTGGGAGCTCCTACAATGAGCAGTTCTTC. Amino acid sequence: CASSLWGGSSYNEQFF. The full variable domain, completed using reference TRBV5-1 and TRBJ2-1, is KAGVTQTPRYLIKTRGQQVTLSCSPISGHRSVSWYQQTPGQGLQFLFEYFSETQRNKGNFPGRFSGRQFSNSRSEMNVSTLELGDSALYLCASSLWGGSSYNEQFFGPGTRLTVL.

V is TRBV5-1 and J is TRBJ2-2, with D perhaps matching TRBD1 (5 bases). Germline assignment: CDR1 SGHRS and CDR2 YFSETQ. The CDR3 sequence is 14 residues long. Trimming removed 2 bases from V and 3 bases from J, with 8 bases in between. Here the CDR3 DNA reads TGCGCCAGCAGCTTCCAGGGCGACACCGGGGAGCTGTTTTTT. This sequence encodes CASSFQGDTGELFF.

This sequence joins TRBV7-2 and TRBJ1-3, with D perhaps TRBD1 (6 bases). CDR3 length equals 16 residues. The germline V gene encodes CDR1 SGHTA and CDR2 FQGNSA. Trimming removed 5 bases from V and 0 bases from J, with 14 bases in between. CDR3 bases: TGTGCCAGCAGCGCAAGACAGGTTAGCTCTGGAAACACCATATATTTT. Protein: CASSARQVSSGNTIYF.

The gene calls are TRBV6-5 and TRBJ1-2, with a tentative D call TRBD1 (6 bases). CDR3 length equals 13 residues. The ends were cut back, 6 bases at V and 1 base at J, with 9 bases in the middle. Germline loops: CDR1 MNHEY, CDR2 SVGAGI. The CDR3 DNA reads TGTGCCAGCAGGGGGGACATTAACTATGGCTACACCTTC. Translating gives CASRGDINYGYTF.

The chain has TRBV21-1 and TRBJ2-1; whether TRBD2, the table's D call, matches the DNA was not checked. TRBV21-1 is reported as a pseudogene. The CDR3 contains 15 residues. CDR3 protein: CASSTPGSMDNEQFF. The CDR3 DNA follows: TGTGCCAGCAGCACTCCGGGATCTATGGACAATGAGCAGTTCTTC.